This TCR beta chain was obtained from a study of glioma-infiltrating T cells. Study-wide results and limits: Only very few CDR3 sequences appeared in both tissue and blood. Tissue-blood divergence was below expectation in non-neoplastic patients, above in gliomas.

Amplification of TCR alpha and beta CDR3 regions from RNA used iRepertoire nested multiplex PCR. One-step reverse transcription and amplification started from roughly 100-400 ng of tissue mRNA or PBMC total RNA. TCRdb fed the multiplex PCR reads into MiXCR, producing one record per CDR3 protein. The sample contains approximately 40,000 distinct CDR3 sequences, approximately 20% of which appear only once. This CDR3 spans 13 amino acids. Germline V lookup: CDR1 KGHDR, CDR2 SFDVKD. Concerning this clonotype: Its antigen is currently unknown. An end of the junction does not agree with germline; a read error may underlie this.

The clonotype was recovered from a human donor with low-grade glioma or glioblastoma, undergoing nonglioma brain surgery, or in good health (not recorded which). V is TRBV24-1 and J is TRBJ1-5; D is unclear. Sequenced material: glioma tissue, nonneoplastic brain tissue, or PBMCs (not recorded which). CDR3 nucleotide sequence: TGTGCCACCAGTGAAGCCGACGGCGAGCCCAAGCATTTT. Translation gives CATSEADGEPKHF.